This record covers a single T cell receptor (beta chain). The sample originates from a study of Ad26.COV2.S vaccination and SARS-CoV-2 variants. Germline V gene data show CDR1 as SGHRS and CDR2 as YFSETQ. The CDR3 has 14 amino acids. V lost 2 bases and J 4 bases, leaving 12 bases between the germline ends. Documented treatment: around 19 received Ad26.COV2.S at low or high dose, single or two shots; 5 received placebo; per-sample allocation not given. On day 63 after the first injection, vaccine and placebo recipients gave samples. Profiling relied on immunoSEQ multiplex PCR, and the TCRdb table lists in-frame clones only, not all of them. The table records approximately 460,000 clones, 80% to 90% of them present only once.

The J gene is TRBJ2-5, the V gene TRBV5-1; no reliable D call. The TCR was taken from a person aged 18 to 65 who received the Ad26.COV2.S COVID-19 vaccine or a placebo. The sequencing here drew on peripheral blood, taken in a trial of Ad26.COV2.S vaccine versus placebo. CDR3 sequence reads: CASSFSRVSETQYF. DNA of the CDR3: TGCGCCAGCAGCTTCTCCCGGGTTTCAGAGACCCAGTACTTC.